The 19 T cell receptor beta chains below all came from one sample that was sequenced in a study of T cells after yellow fever vaccination. One entry per CDR3 protein results from TCRdb running MiXCR on the 5' RACE reads. The sample records around 590,000 distinct CDR3 sequences, 9% to 15% being singletons. Sequencing was performed on PBMCs, taken on the day of the yellow fever booster vaccination. The receptors originated from a man younger than 45 who received the YFV17D yellow fever vaccine.

This clonotype was picked up many times. The chain uses TRBV12-3 or TRBV12-4 and TRBJ2-7, with TRBD2 matching 11 bases. The CDR3 consists of 13 residues. V trimming: 9 bases; J trimming: 4 bases; junction bases outside the gene matches: 5. The CDR3 region has the DNA TGTGCCAGTACGACTAGCGGGACATACGAGCAGTACTTC. Its protein is CASTTSGTYEQYF.

This clonotype was seen repeatedly, ten times or more. An end of the junction does not agree with germline; a read error may underlie this. The J gene is TRBJ2-6, the V gene TRBV18; 7 nucleotides agree with TRBD1. This CDR3 comprises 15 residues. CDR1 is KGHSH, CDR2 LQKENI, per germline. For the CDR3, the DNA is TGCGCCAGCAGCCCGGGGACAGCTGGGGCCAACGTCCTGACTTTC. Translation: CASSPGTAGANVLTF.

This clonotype came up many times. V usage is TRBV29-1 and J usage is TRBJ2-2; the match to TRBD1 covers 8 bases. This CDR3 spans 14 amino acids. CDR1 and CDR2 (germline): SQVTM, ANQGSEA. The V and J ends lost 7 bases and 4 bases, in that order; junction bases with no gene match: 8. CDR3: CSGVGQGGTGELFF. DNA of the CDR3: TGCAGCGGGGTAGGACAGGGTGGCACCGGGGAGCTGTTTTTT.

There are a few counts of this clonotype. The chain carries TRBV3-1 and TRBJ2-5; 15 bases map to TRBD2. Trimming removed 0 bases from V and 2 bases from J; junction bases left unmatched: 7. Looked up from germline, CDR1 is LGHDT and CDR2 is YNNKEL (reference sequence). The CDR3 is 19 residues long. The CDR3 coding sequence is TGTGCCAGCAGCCAAGATCTTGGGACTAGCGGGGGGAAACAAGAGACCCAGTACTTC. It yields the protein CASSQDLGTSGGKQETQYF.

This chain links TRBV20-1 with TRBJ1-1; TRBD1 might be the D (6 bases). The V and J ends lost 5 bases and 4 bases respectively, with 17 bases between them. The CDR3 is made up of 14 amino acids. CDR1 is DFQATT, CDR2 SNEGSKA, per germline (reference sequence). The CDR3 protein is CSAGAGALGTEAFF. DNA for the CDR3: TGCAGTGCTGGTGCAGGGGCTTTGGGCACTGAAGCTTTCTTT.

The gene calls are TRBV6-5 and TRBJ1-6; tentatively, D is TRBD1 (5 bases). This CDR3 is 18 amino acids long. With 0 bases removed from V and 9 bases from J, the gap between germline ends came to 21 bases. CDR1 and CDR2 from the germline V gene are MNHEY and SVGAGI. Written as DNA, the CDR3 is TGTGCCAGCAGTTACTCCAGTCCCACCGGGACTTCTAGTTCACCCCTCCACTTT. Residues: CASSYSSPTGTSSSPLHF.

In its sample, this clonotype was seen a few times. The chain couples TRBV29-1 to TRBJ2-2; tentatively, D is TRBD1 (5 bases). The CDR3 is made up of 12 amino acids. Trimming took off 4 bases at V and 5 bases at J, with 8 bases between the two ends. CDR1 is SQVTM and CDR2 is ANQGSEA in the germline V gene. DNA of the CDR3: TGCAGCGTTGTTAGGGGAACCGGGGAGCTGTTTTTT. Translated: CSVVRGTGELFF.

This clonotype has more than one count but fewer than ten. The chain has TRBV19 and TRBJ2-7; 9 nucleotides line up with TRBD2. The CDR3 runs 15 residues. V shed 7 bases, J shed 1 base, and the junction held 8 bases outside the gene matches. Per germline, CDR1 LNHDA and CDR2 SQIVND (reference sequence). Written as DNA, the CDR3 is TGTGCCAGTACCGTTGGACTAGCGAGGTCCTACGAGCAGTACTTC. Translating gives CASTVGLARSYEQYF.

J is TRBJ2-5 and V is TRBV15; 8 nucleotides match TRBD1. V shed 5 bases, J shed 4 bases, and the junction held 6 bases outside the gene matches. CDR1 is LNHNV, CDR2 YYDKDF, per germline (reference sequence). The CDR3 has 14 amino acids. CDR3 residues: CATSEGQVVETQYF. The CDR3 DNA sequence: TGTGCCACCAGCGAGGGACAGGTGGTAGAGACCCAGTACTTC.

Notes on this clonotype: Compared with germline, one end of the junction differs, possibly owing to a read error. The rearrangement links TRBV20-1 to TRBJ2-2; 14 bases are a match to TRBD2. The CDR3 extends over 16 amino acids. Germline V gene data show CDR1 as DFQATT and CDR2 as SNEGSKA (reference sequence). DNA for the CDR3: TGCTGTGCTACAAGACTAGCGGGAGGGTTCACCGGGGAGCTGTTTTTT. Its protein is CCATRLAGGFTGELFF.

About this clonotype itself: The junction shows a germline mismatch at one end, possibly a read error. The chain is built from TRBV3-1 and TRBJ2-3; D is undetermined. In germline, CDR1 is LGHDT, CDR2 YNNKEL (reference sequence). The CDR3 length is 14 residues. As DNA, the CDR3 is TGTGCCAGCAGCCAACTTACCCGATTTGATACGGAGTATTTT. This translates into CASSQLTRFDTEYF.

This clonotype was counted a few times. This chain joins TRBV20-1 and TRBJ2-2; 7 bases match TRBD2. The CDR3 loop spans 14 amino acids. Germline assignment: CDR1 DFQATT and CDR2 SNEGSKA (reference sequence). The V gene end was trimmed by 4 bases and the J gene end by 4 bases; junction bases not matched to a gene: 6. DNA of the CDR3: TGCAGTGCTACTAGCGGCTACGGCACCGGGGAGCTGTTTTTT. Translation gives CSATSGYGTGELFF.

This clonotype was seen only once. The chain recombines TRBV10-3 with TRBJ2-5, with 7 bases lining up with TRBD1. The CDR3 has 13 residues. J was trimmed by 2 bases and V by 6 bases; bases with no gene match: 3. The V gene's germline CDR1 is ENHRY and CDR2 SYGVKD. The CDR3, as DNA: TGTGCCATCAGGGGGGACAGTCAAGAGACCCAGTACTTC. Its protein is CAIRGDSQETQYF.

The rearrangement joins TRBV12-2 to TRBJ2-7. TRBV12-2 is described as a pseudogene. The CDR3 has 16 amino acids. CDR3 DNA: TGTGCAAGTCGCTTAATAGCCACCCATGACCACTACGAGCAGTACTTC. Amino acid sequence: CASRLIATHDHYEQYF.

The chain carries TRBV3-1 and TRBJ2-6; D might be TRBD1 or TRBD2, each matching 5 bases. Germline V CDR1 and CDR2: LGHDT, YNNKEL (reference sequence). The V gene lost 4 bases and the J gene lost 6 bases, with 13 bases spanning the gap. This CDR3 is 15 amino acids long. In DNA form, the CDR3 reads TGTGCCAGCAGCCCCCCCGGGACCCCGGCCAACGTCCTGACTTTC. This encodes CASSPPGTPANVLTF.

This clonotype was detected only a few times. This chain joins TRBV7-9 and TRBJ2-7; D may be TRBD2 (5 bases). CDR3 length: 15 amino acids. Trimming shortened V by 6 bases and J by 0 bases, and 15 bases separated the two germline ends. CDR1 and CDR2 (germline): SEHNR, FQNEAQ (reference sequence). CDR3 loop: CASSPTPSSSYEQYF. The CDR3, as DNA: TGTGCCAGCAGTCCAACCCCTAGCAGCTCCTACGAGCAGTACTTC.

This clonotype was found a few times. The V call is TRBV20-1, the J call TRBJ1-4; possible D gene TRBD1, 5 bases. V was shortened by 5 bases and J by 8 bases, with 15 bases between the two germline ends. The CDR3 runs to 13 residues. From germline, CDR1 is DFQATT and CDR2 SNEGSKA (reference sequence). The CDR3 is CSASARGGEKLFF. DNA for the CDR3: TGCAGTGCTTCGGCTAGGGGCGGAGAAAAACTGTTTTTT.

There are a few counts of this clonotype. The chain carries TRBV5-1 and TRBJ2-7, with TRBD2 matching 9 bases. CDR1 is SGHRS, CDR2 YFSETQ, per germline. CDR3 length equals 15 residues. J lost 5 bases, V lost 2 bases, and 8 bases had no gene match. The CDR3 nucleotides read TGCGCCAGCAGCTTAGGGACTAGCAATATCCACGAGCAGTACTTC. Protein sequence: CASSLGTSNIHEQYF.

In its sample, this clonotype was seen many times. V and J are TRBV20-1 and TRBJ2-3; D may be TRBD1 or TRBD2 (6 bases each). CDR1 is DFQATT, CDR2 SNEGSKA, per germline (reference sequence). There are 13 residues in the CDR3. Trimming shortened V by 5 bases and J by 3 bases, and 12 bases separated the two germline ends. The CDR3 sequence is CSAFRGGTDTQYF. Here the CDR3 DNA reads TGCAGTGCTTTCAGGGGAGGAACAGATACGCAGTATTTT.